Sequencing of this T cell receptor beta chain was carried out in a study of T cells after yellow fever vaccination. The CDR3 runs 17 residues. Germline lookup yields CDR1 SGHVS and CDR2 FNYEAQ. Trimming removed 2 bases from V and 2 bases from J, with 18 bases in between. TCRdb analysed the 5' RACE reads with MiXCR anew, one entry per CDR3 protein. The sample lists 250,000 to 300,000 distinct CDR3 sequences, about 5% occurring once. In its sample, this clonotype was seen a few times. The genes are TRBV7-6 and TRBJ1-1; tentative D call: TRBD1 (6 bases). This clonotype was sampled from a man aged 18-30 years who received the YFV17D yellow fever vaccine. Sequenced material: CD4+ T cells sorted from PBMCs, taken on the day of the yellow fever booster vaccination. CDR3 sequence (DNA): TGTGCCAGCAGCTTAACGCCCCTGGACAGATTTAACACTGAAGCTTTCTTT. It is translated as CASSLTPLDRFNTEAFF.